This is a list of T cell receptor beta chains from one sample in a study of vaccination and CD4 T cells after COVID-19. For these receptors, no antigen is known. TCRdb analysed the PCR reads with MiXCR anew, one entry per CDR3 protein. The sample has more than 8,000 distinct CDR3 sequences, roughly a fifth seen once. The sequencing here drew on CD4+ T cells from blood, cultured in vitro, taken after SARS-CoV-2 vaccination. Source of these receptors: a human donor who had recovered from COVID-19. CDR3s include the opening cysteine and the closing phenylalanine or tryptophan. Each record gives: V gene, D gene, clone size, J gene, CDR3 DNA, CDR3 protein. A D gene is named only where the DNA matches it firmly. Clone size is not always given. Where it is, it says once, few, many or a class for expanded clones.

v_call: TRBV28
d_call: .
clone_size: .
j_call: TRBJ2-3
cdr3_nt: TGTGCCAGCAGTTCTCAAACGGTGACAGATACGCAGTATTTT
cdr3_aa: CASSSQTVTDTQYF

v_call: TRBV18
d_call: TRBD2
clone_size: .
j_call: TRBJ2-1
cdr3_nt: TGTGCCAGCTCTCTAGCGGGAGAGAACAATGAGCAGTTCTTC
cdr3_aa: CASSLAGENNEQFF

v_call: TRBV2
d_call: .
clone_size: .
j_call: TRBJ1-5
cdr3_nt: TGTGCCAGCAGTGGGTTCCCGGGACGCAATCAGCCCCAGCATTTT
cdr3_aa: CASSGFPGRNQPQHF

v_call: TRBV11-2
d_call: .
clone_size: .
j_call: TRBJ1-6
cdr3_nt: TGTGCCAGCAGCTTGCAGGGACGGTCACCCCTCCACTTT
cdr3_aa: CASSLQGRSPLHF

v_call: TRBV4-1
d_call: TRBD2
clone_size: large
j_call: TRBJ2-1
cdr3_nt: TGCGCCAGCAGGCCGGGACTAGCGGGGAGCAATGAGCAGTTCTTC
cdr3_aa: CASRPGLAGSNEQFF

v_call: TRBV19
d_call: TRBD1
clone_size: medium-sized
j_call: TRBJ2-5
cdr3_nt: TGTGCCAGTAGCCTCACAGGGGCTGTCGAGACCCAGTACTTC
cdr3_aa: CASSLTGAVETQYF

v_call: TRBV19
d_call: TRBD1
clone_size: .
j_call: TRBJ2-6
cdr3_nt: TGTGCCAGTAGTACCAACAGGGGGCGCATATCTGGGGCCAACGTCCTGACTTTC
cdr3_aa: CASSTNRGRISGANVLTF

v_call: TRBV6-1
d_call: TRBD1
clone_size: many
j_call: TRBJ1-2
cdr3_nt: TGTGCCAGCAGTGGGACAGGGATCTTTGGCTACACCTTC
cdr3_aa: CASSGTGIFGYTF

v_call: TRBV12-3/TRBV12-4
d_call: TRBD2
clone_size: .
j_call: TRBJ2-3
cdr3_nt: TGTGCCAGCAGCCCTGAGCCGGGACTAGTGAGGGATACGCAGTATTTT
cdr3_aa: CASSPEPGLVRDTQYF

v_call: TRBV18
d_call: TRBD2
clone_size: once
j_call: TRBJ2-1
cdr3_nt: TGTGCCAGCTCACCACCTAGCGGGGGGGCTTTCAATGAGCAGTTCTTC
cdr3_aa: CASSPPSGGAFNEQFF

v_call: TRBV4-1
d_call: .
clone_size: .
j_call: TRBJ2-7
cdr3_nt: TGCGCCAGCAGCCAAGAGGTGAGCTACGAGCAGTACTTC
cdr3_aa: CASSQEVSYEQYF

v_call: TRBV2
d_call: .
clone_size: few
j_call: TRBJ2-3
cdr3_nt: TGTGCCAGCACCGACACAGATACGCAGTATTTT
cdr3_aa: CASTDTDTQYF

v_call: TRBV12-3/TRBV12-4
d_call: .
clone_size: .
j_call: TRBJ1-5
cdr3_nt: TGTGCCAGCAGCCCAGGGGTGGGTTTGAGTCAGCCCCAGCATTTT
cdr3_aa: CASSPGVGLSQPQHF

v_call: TRBV4-2
d_call: TRBD2
clone_size: .
j_call: TRBJ2-5
cdr3_nt: TGTGCCAGCAGCCACCTTGGACTAGCGAGCCAAGAGACCCAGTACTTC
cdr3_aa: CASSHLGLASQETQYF

v_call: TRBV28
d_call: TRBD1
clone_size: .
j_call: TRBJ1-1
cdr3_nt: TGTGCCAGCACCGCTGACAGGGGGTCAAACACTGAAGCTTTCTTT
cdr3_aa: CASTADRGSNTEAFF

v_call: TRBV21-1
d_call: .
clone_size: .
j_call: TRBJ1-5
cdr3_nt: TGTGCCAGCAGCAAAAACCGTACGACGGGGGTAAGCAATCAGCCCCAGCATTTT
cdr3_aa: CASSKNRTTGVSNQPQHF

v_call: TRBV24-1
d_call: TRBD2
clone_size: few
j_call: TRBJ2-2
cdr3_nt: TGTGCCACCAGTGATTGGACTAGCGGGAACACCGGGGAGCTGTTTTTT
cdr3_aa: CATSDWTSGNTGELFF

v_call: TRBV5-1
d_call: .
clone_size: few
j_call: TRBJ1-2
cdr3_nt: TGCGCCAGCAGCCCAGATGGCTACACCTTC
cdr3_aa: CASSPDGYTF

v_call: TRBV5-1
d_call: TRBD2
clone_size: .
j_call: TRBJ2-5
cdr3_nt: TGCGCCAGCAGCTACACTAGCGCTCGTGTCCAAGAGACCCAGTACTTC
cdr3_aa: CASSYTSARVQETQYF

v_call: TRBV6-1
d_call: TRBD2
clone_size: many
j_call: TRBJ2-6
cdr3_nt: TGTGCCAGCAAACTAGCGGGAGTGGCAGGGGCCAACGTCCTGACTTTC
cdr3_aa: CASKLAGVAGANVLTF

v_call: TRBV27
d_call: TRBD1
clone_size: medium-sized
j_call: TRBJ2-7
cdr3_nt: TGTGCCAGCAGGGCAACCTCTGGGACAGGGAATTACGAGCAGTACTTC
cdr3_aa: CASRATSGTGNYEQYF